A single count supports the clone carrying this TCR beta chain. Its cognate antigen is unknown. PCR primers comprised 60 Vbeta and 13 Jbeta primers. Methods used by the authors: A follow-up analysis tallied 86 million or so unique TCR beta chains, about 10 million shared. Sequenced by immunoSEQ multiplex PCR; TCRdb stores in-frame clones only, minus some. That table furnishes V, J and clone size, whereas the DNA furnished D and trimming. The data show over 40,000 clones, about three quarters seen once. The data originate from a study of cytomegalovirus exposure and HLA in healthy donors. Germline CDR1 MDHEN, CDR2 SYDVKM. CDR3 size: 15 residues. Trimming stripped 7 bases from V and 6 bases from J, with 19 bases between. Study-wide results and caveats: The authors later found most CMV-associated TCR beta chains appeared HLA-restricted. The CMV antigen specificity of a few CMV-associated chains was confirmed through in vitro analysis. The study put around 180 TCR beta chains on its list as cytomegalovirus-associated.

The chain employs TRBV28 and TRBJ1-5, with D possibly TRBD1 on 5 matching bases. The sequence derives from a woman aged 35 to 49 in good health and CMV-seropositive. The sample was PBMCs. CDR3 sequence reads: CASTFSGQGVQPQHF. CDR3 in DNA: TGTGCCAGCACTTTCAGTGGGCAGGGTGTTCAGCCCCAGCATTTT.